This T cell receptor beta chain was recorded in a study of T cell repertoires in cytomegalovirus infection. Points from the study as a whole: Dominant in the ex vivo response were TCR beta clonotypes restricted by HLA-C and specific for CMV.

One entry per CDR3 protein, called by TCRdb with MiXCR from the reads. The sample lists 450,000 to 650,000 distinct CDR3 sequences; around a quarter were seen once. On this clonotype: The antigen remains undetermined.

The germline V gene encodes CDR1 SGHTA and CDR2 FQGNSA. This CDR3 contains 16 residues. The V gene lost 5 bases and the J gene lost 3 bases, with 17 bases spanning the gap. The receptor's source is a human donor in good health (CMV status not recorded). Some clones in this sample may be carry-over from other donors' samples. This chain uses TRBV7-2 with TRBJ2-1; either TRBD1 or TRBD2 may fit D (5 bases each). The sequencing input was PBMCs. As DNA, the CDR3 is TGTGCCAGCAGCAGGGGCGGGTCCCCCTTCTACAATGAGCAGTTCTTC. Translated: CASSRGGSPFYNEQFF. Looking up the rest from reference TRBV7-2 and TRBJ2-1 gives the full variable domain: GAGVSQSPSNKVTEKGKDVELRCDPISGHTALYWYRQSLGQGLEFLIYFQGNSAPDKSGLPSDRFSAERTGGSVSTLTIQRTQQEDSAVYLCASSRGGSPFYNEQFFGPGTRLTVL.